The 17 T cell receptor beta chains listed next were all sequenced from one sample in a study of STAT3 mutations in large granular lymphocyte leukemia. Broader study findings: In T-cell large granular lymphocyte leukemia, about half of patients showed multiple immunodominant subclonotypes.

What these receptors recognize is not known. The data were produced by immunoSEQ multiplex PCR, yet TCRdb's version contains in-frame clones alone and is incomplete. The table has roughly 4,200 clones, roughly three fifths seen once. Material: peripheral blood mononuclear cells. These receptors were collected from a man between 60 and 75 years old with T-cell large granular lymphocyte leukemia. Some clones in this sample may be carry-over from other donors' samples.

The chain is built from TRBV4-1 and TRBJ1-2; the D is unclear. Trimming pared 1 base from V and 4 bases from J, leaving 7 bases between. This CDR3 has 13 amino acids. In germline, CDR1 is MGHRA, CDR2 YSYEKL. The CDR3 here is CASSQVNSYGYTF. CDR3 nucleotide sequence: TGCGCCAGCAGCCAAGTAAACAGCTATGGCTACACCTTC.

The genes are TRBV6-5 and TRBJ1-6, with TRBD1 matching over 7 bases. CDR3 length: 13 amino acids. Trimming at V came to 5 bases and at J to 10 bases, leaving 5 bases not matched to a gene. CDR1 MNHEY and CDR2 SVGAGI come from the germline V gene. CDR3 region: CASSGQGGSPLHF. In DNA, the CDR3 is TGTGCCAGCAGTGGGCAGGGGGGATCACCCCTCCACTTT.

In this sample, this clone turned up once. This chain uses TRBV30 with TRBJ1-4; maybe TRBD1 (6 bases). Germline values: CDR1 GTSNPN, CDR2 SVGIG (reference sequence). This CDR3 comprises 15 residues. V lost 0 bases and J 4 bases, leaving 12 bases between the germline ends. The DNA for the CDR3 is TGTGCCTGGAGTGTAGGGGGGCTTGGTAATGAAAAACTGTTTTTT. This gives the protein CAWSVGGLGNEKLFF.

Only a few counts were recorded for this clone. The chain links TRBV29-1 to TRBJ1-1, with D unresolved. Germline V gene lookup returns CDR1 SQVTM and CDR2 ANQGSEA. Between the trimmed V and J ends, which lost 5 bases and 1 base, there was a span of 5 bases. This CDR3 has 11 amino acids. The CDR3 DNA follows: TGCAGCGTTTGGAGGAACACTGAAGCTTTCTTT. Translating it yields CSVWRNTEAFF. Filled out from reference TRBV29-1 and TRBJ1-1, the complete variable domain reads SAVISQKPSRDICQRGTSLTIQCQVDSQVTMMFWYRQQPGQSLTLIATANQGSEATYESGFVIDKFPISRPNLTFSTLTVSNMSPEDSSIYLCSVWRNTEAFFGQGTRLTVV.

The gene calls are TRBV11-2 and TRBJ2-7; possibly TRBD1 for D (6 bases). CDR1 is SGHAT, CDR2 FQNNGV, per germline. There are 15 residues in the CDR3. Deletions cut 1 base from V and 2 bases from J, with 12 bases between. The CDR3 DNA sequence: TGTGCCAGCAGCTTAGGAACCAGGGGACCCTACGAGCAGTACGTC. Translated, it gives CASSLGTRGPYEQYV.

The rearrangement uses TRBV5-4 and TRBJ2-3; unclear D gene. Germline values: CDR1 SGHNT, CDR2 YYREEE (reference sequence). Trimming cost V 0 bases and J 3 bases, with 2 bases left between them. The CDR3 runs to 12 residues. The CDR3 protein is CASSLETDTQYF. Written as DNA, the CDR3 is TGTGCCAGCAGCTTGGAAACAGATACGCAGTATTTT.

The CDR3 bases are TGTGCCAGCAGCAAGACACGGAACGGGGGCCGCGAGCAGTACTTC. This encodes CASSKTRNGGREQYF. J is TRBJ2-7 and V is TRBV7-9, with D perhaps given as TRBD1 or TRBD2 (6 bases each). Between the trimmed V and J ends, which lost 5 bases and 6 bases, there was a span of 20 bases. This CDR3 contains 15 residues. Germline V gene lookup returns CDR1 SEHNR and CDR2 FQNEAQ (reference sequence).

This clone has a handful of counts. This chain uses TRBV7-9 with TRBJ1-3; no clear D. CDR1 SEHNR and CDR2 FQNEAQ come from the germline V gene (reference sequence). The V end lost 5 bases, the J end lost 2 bases, and 10 bases lay between the germline ends. The CDR3 length is 14 residues. CDR3 coding DNA: TGTGCCAGCAGCCGCGCGGAAGCTGGAAACACCATATATTTT. Translating it yields CASSRAEAGNTIYF. The full variable domain, rest sourced from reference TRBV7-9 and TRBJ1-3, is DTGVSQNPRHKITKRGQNVTFRCDPISEHNRLYWYRQTLGQGPEFLTYFQNEAQLEKSRLLSDRFSAERPKGSFSTLEIQRTEQGDSAMYLCASSRAEAGNTIYFGEGSWLTVV.

A single count supports this clone. The chain recombines TRBV5-4 with TRBJ1-2, with 7 bases that match TRBD1. The CDR3 extends over 15 amino acids. The V gene's germline CDR1 is SGHNT and CDR2 YYREEE (reference sequence). The trim removed 0 bases at V and 8 bases at J, leaving 10 bases unmatched. The CDR3 nucleotides are TGTGCCAGCAGCTTGGAAGCGGGACAGATGGGAGGCTACACCTTC. It encodes CASSLEAGQMGGYTF.

This clone has only a few counts. The V call is TRBV5-6, the J call TRBJ2-5, with D maybe TRBD2 (5 bases). The V and J ends lost 5 bases and 9 bases respectively, with 20 bases between them. Germline V gene lookup returns CDR1 SGHDT and CDR2 YYEEEE. The CDR3 is 14 residues long. CDR3 protein: CASSVKTYSEAQYF. CDR3 sequence (DNA): TGTGCCAGCAGTGTTAAGACTTATTCGGAGGCCCAGTACTTC. Based on the CDR3 plus reference TRBV5-6 and TRBJ2-5, the full variable domain is DAGVTQSPTHLIKTRGQQVTLRCSPKSGHDTVSWYQQALGQGPQFIFQYYEEEERQRGNFPDRFSGHQFPNYSSELNVNALLLGDSALYLCASSVKTYSEAQYFGPGTRLLVL.

This clone is medium-sized in the sample. The J gene is TRBJ2-7, the V gene TRBV7-9; D possibly corresponds to TRBD2 (6 bases). The ends were cut back, 1 base at V and 2 bases at J, with 12 bases in the middle. Germline V lookup: CDR1 SEHNR, CDR2 FQNEAQ (reference sequence). The CDR3 extends over 15 amino acids. The DNA for the CDR3 is TGTGCCAGCAGCTTAGTTGGAGGGGCAACCTACGAGCAGTACTTC. Its protein is CASSLVGGATYEQYF.

DNA of the CDR3: TGTGCCAGCTCACCAATAGAAGAGACCCAGTACTTC. Protein: CASSPIEETQYF. V usage is TRBV18 and J usage is TRBJ2-5; D is unresolved. The CDR3 runs 12 residues. Germline V gene sequence: CDR1 KGHSH, CDR2 LQKENI. V dropped 2 bases and J dropped 3 bases, with 4 bases sitting between them. Complete variable domain (other parts from reference TRBV18 and TRBJ2-5): NAGVMQNPRHLVRRRGQEARLRCSPMKGHSHVYWYRQLPEEGLKFMVYLQKENIIDESGMPKERFSAEFPKEGPSILRIQQVVRGDSAAYFCASSPIEETQYFGPGTRLLVL.

The table lists this clone with a count of one. V is TRBV29-1 and J is TRBJ2-5, with a tentative D call TRBD2 (5 bases). Germline values: CDR1 SQVTM, CDR2 ANQGSEA. The ends were cut back, 5 bases at V and 2 bases at J, with 12 bases in the middle. The CDR3 sequence is 13 residues long. The CDR3 reads CSVFSSGQETQYF. CDR3 sequence (DNA): TGCAGCGTTTTCTCCAGCGGACAAGAGACCCAGTACTTC.

Only a few counts were recorded for this clone. At one end the junction does not follow the germline gene, possibly because of a read error. This sequence joins TRBV4-1 and TRBJ1-2, with unresolved D. Germline V lookup: CDR1 MGHRA, CDR2 YSYEKL. CDR3 length: 14 residues. CDR3 in DNA: TGCGCCAGCAGCCAAGATACGACCGGGTATGCCTACACCTTC. Encoded protein: CASSQDTTGYAYTF.

The J gene is TRBJ2-5, the V gene TRBV30; no firm D call. V lost 5 bases and J 1 base, leaving 11 bases between the germline ends. The CDR3 is made up of 13 amino acids. Germline loops: CDR1 GTSNPN, CDR2 SVGIG (reference sequence). CDR3 protein: CAWAVSRQETQYF. The CDR3 nucleotides read TGTGCCTGGGCCGTTAGTCGCCAAGAGACCCAGTACTTC.

In its sample, this clone was seen once. The J gene is TRBJ2-7, the V gene TRBV29-1; TRBD2 matches at 7 bases. Per germline, CDR1 SQVTM and CDR2 ANQGSEA. The CDR3 extends over 12 amino acids. The ends lost 6 bases at V and 9 bases at J; junction bases unmatched: 11. The CDR3 protein is CSVRLGREVQYF. In DNA form, the CDR3 reads TGCAGCGTCCGGTTAGGTCGGGAGGTGCAGTACTTC.

This clone was seen a handful of times. The chain couples TRBV5-1 to TRBJ2-3; 7 nucleotides line up with TRBD2. Trimming took 1 base from V and 0 from J; bases not matched to a gene: 11. This CDR3 is 18 amino acids long. Germline CDR1 SGHRS, CDR2 YFSETQ. The DNA for the CDR3 is TGCGCCAGCAGCTTGTCTCGGGGGAGCGGGGCTAGCACAGATACGCAGTATTTT. This gives the protein CASSLSRGSGASTDTQYF.